This record concerns one T cell receptor beta chain sequence. The sample comes from a study of blood T cell repertoires in COVID-19. About the study: Samples of COVID-19 (acute and convalescent) were obtained from the United States, Italy and Spain. From T cells, B-cell-depleted T cells, or PBMCs came the material, which was cDNA or gDNA.

In the study's own analysis: The assay estimated nucleated cells by amplifying reference gene primers. TCRdb's copy holds only in-frame clones and misses some; the assay was immunoSEQ multiplex PCR. V, J and clone size are taken as reported in that table, and D and trimming were inferred from the DNA itself. This sample has about 110,000 clones, with around 83% found just once. The CDR3 is 15 residues long. The V gene end was trimmed by 5 bases and the J gene end by 0 bases; junction bases not matched to a gene: 4. Germline V CDR1 and CDR2: ENHRY, SYGVKD. The chain joins TRBV10-3 to TRBJ1-1, with 9 nucleotides matching TRBD1. Sequencing input: peripheral blood. The origin of this receptor is a human donor in a cohort sampled during active COVID-19. The CDR3, as DNA: TGTGCCATCAGTACAGGGGGCGGAGTGAACACTGAAGCTTTCTTT. It yields the protein CAISTGGGVNTEAFF.